The entry below describes one T cell receptor (beta chain). Antigen: not known. This record comes from a study of cytomegalovirus exposure and HLA in healthy donors. Findings and limits, study-wide: HLA restriction was apparent for most CMV-associated TCR beta chains in a later analysis. A later analysis reportedly found that, within productive TCRs, an Asian-associated ancestry cluster had fewer N-insertions than the mean observed across the approximately 670 donors.

The PCR used 60 Vbeta and 13 Jbeta primers. TCRdb's copy holds only in-frame clones and misses some; the assay was immunoSEQ multiplex PCR. The top ten clones hold 13% to 15% of a sample with more than 110,000 clones, around 73% of them seen once. The CDR3 has 14 residues. The chain uses TRBV21-1 and TRBJ2-1; TRBD2, as called in the table, went unchecked against the DNA. TRBV21-1 is tagged as a pseudogene. What was sequenced was PBMCs. This receptor was obtained from a human donor in good health. The CDR3 DNA follows: TGTGCCGAACGTGAGGGAGTAGTTCCCAATGAGCAGTTCTTC. Translation: CAEREGVVPNEQFF.